A selection of T cell receptor beta chains follows, all from one sample in a study of shared clonotypes between healthy human individuals. Profiled with immunoSEQ multiplex PCR; TCRdb holds only in-frame clones, not every one. The table lists about 2 million clones, roughly 94% of them singletons. The sequencing input was naive CD4+ T cells sorted from blood. These receptors all come from a man between 18 and 35 years old in good health. CDR3s include the opening cysteine and the closing phenylalanine or tryptophan. D genes are given only for firm matches.

j_gene	v_gene	d_gene	CDR3aa	CDR3nt
TRBJ2-5	TRBV7-8	NA	CASSLRSAWLAGETQYF	TGTGCCAGCAGCTTAAGATCCGCGTGGCTAGCCGGAGAGACCCAGTACTTC
TRBJ1-6	TRBV14	NA	CASSQGLNSPLHF	TGTGCCAGCAGCCAAGGTTTAAATTCACCCCTCCACTTT
TRBJ2-7	TRBV30	NA	CAWISTPGEQYF	TGTGCCTGGATTTCGACTCCCGGCGAGCAGTACTTC
TRBJ1-2	TRBV7-9	NA	CASSLESGRHYGYTF	TGTGCCAGCAGCTTAGAATCAGGGCGTCACTATGGCTACACCTTC
TRBJ2-1	TRBV25-1	TRBD2	CASSEAGGGYNEQFF	TGTGCCAGCAGTGAGGCGGGAGGGGGCTACAATGAGCAGTTCTTC
TRBJ2-7	TRBV5-4	NA	CASSLVTAPVEQYF	TGTGCCAGCAGCTTGGTGACTGCCCCGGTCGAGCAGTACTTC
TRBJ1-2	TRBV7-9	TRBD1	CASSFGQGAGYTF	TGTGCCAGCAGCTTCGGACAGGGGGCTGGCTACACCTTC
TRBJ2-6	TRBV2	TRBD2	CASGGAGANVLTF	TGTGCCAGCGGGGGGGCTGGGGCCAACGTCCTGACTTTC
TRBJ1-6	TRBV6-5	NA	CASSYGRGSPLHF	TGTGCCAGCAGTTACGGTCGGGGTTCACCCCTCCACTTT
TRBJ2-1	TRBV10-3	TRBD1	CAISDGDRANEQFF	TGTGCCATCAGTGATGGGGACAGGGCGAATGAGCAGTTCTTC
TRBJ2-7	TRBV5-1	TRBD2	CASSPSLAGTAYEQYF	TGCGCCAGCAGCCCCTCACTAGCGGGCACTGCCTACGAGCAGTACTTC